This section outlines one TCR beta chain sequence together with its context. The antigen is not known. This entry belongs to a study of cytomegalovirus exposure and HLA in healthy donors. Study findings and constraints: Compared with the roughly 730-donor mean, an Asian-associated ancestry cluster reportedly had fewer N-insertions, according to a later analysis.

The CDR3 runs 14 residues. Germline CDR1 SQVTM, CDR2 ANQGSEA. Trimming at V came to 0 bases and at J to 13 bases, leaving 9 bases not matched to a gene. PCR was performed using 60 Vbeta and 13 Jbeta primers. The assay was immunoSEQ multiplex PCR, and TCRdb's table has in-frame clones only and misses some. In the table there are roughly 110,000 clones, around 73% of which are singletons. This chain connects TRBV29-1 to TRBJ1-4; 9 nucleotides agree with TRBD1. Sequencing was carried out using PBMCs. The TCR comes from a young man in good health and CMV-seronegative. CDR3 nucleotide sequence: TGCAGCGTTGAAGAAACGGCAGCGGGACAGGGACTGTTTTTT. Its translation is CSVEETAAGQGLFF.